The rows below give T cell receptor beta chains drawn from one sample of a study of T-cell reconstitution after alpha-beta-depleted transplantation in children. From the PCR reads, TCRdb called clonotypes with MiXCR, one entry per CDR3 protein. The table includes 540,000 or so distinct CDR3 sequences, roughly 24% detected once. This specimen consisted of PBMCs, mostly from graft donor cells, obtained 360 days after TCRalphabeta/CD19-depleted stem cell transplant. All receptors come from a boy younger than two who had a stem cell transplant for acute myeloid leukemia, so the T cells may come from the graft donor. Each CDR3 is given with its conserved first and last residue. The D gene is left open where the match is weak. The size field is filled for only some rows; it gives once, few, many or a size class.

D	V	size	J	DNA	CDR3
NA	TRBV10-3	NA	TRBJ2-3	TGTGCCATCAGTGAGGAGGTCTGGCCCACAGATACGCAGTATTTT	CAISEEVWPTDTQYF
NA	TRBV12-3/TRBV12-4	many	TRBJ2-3	TGTGCCAGCAAAGGGACTTCTCCAAGGGATACGCAGTATTTT	CASKGTSPRDTQYF
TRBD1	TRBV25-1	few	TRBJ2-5	TGTGCCAGCAGTTCCCCGACAGGGCCCCTGTGGGAGACCCAGTACTTC	CASSSPTGPLWETQYF
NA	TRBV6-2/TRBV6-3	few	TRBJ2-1	TGTGCCAGCAGTTACTCGATGTCTGTCTCCTACAATGAGCAGTTCTTC	CASSYSMSVSYNEQFF
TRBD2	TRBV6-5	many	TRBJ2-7	TGTGCCAGCAGTTCCACTAGCGGGGGGGCTCCCTACGAGCAGTACTTC	CASSSTSGGAPYEQYF
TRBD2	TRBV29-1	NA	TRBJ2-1	TGCAGCGGGAAGATACTAGCGGACAATGAGCAGTTCTTC	CSGKILADNEQFF
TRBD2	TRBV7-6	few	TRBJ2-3	TGTGCCAGCAGCTTAACAGCGGGGGGGCCAGCAGATACGCAGTATTTT	CASSLTAGGPADTQYF
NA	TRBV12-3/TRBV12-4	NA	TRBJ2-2	TGTGCCAGCAGTTTAGTGGAAACCGGGGAGCTGTTTTTT	CASSLVETGELFF
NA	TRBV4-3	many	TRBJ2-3	TGCGCCAGCAGCCAAGACCGCGGGGTGAGCACAGATACGCAGTATTTT	CASSQDRGVSTDTQYF
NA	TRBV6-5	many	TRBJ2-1	TGTGCCAGCAGTACTAGGGGGGATCTTGAGCAGTTCTTC	CASSTRGDLEQFF
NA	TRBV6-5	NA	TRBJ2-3	TGTGCCAGCAGTTTTTTAGGGGGGCTGGATGGCACAGATACGCAGTATTTT	CASSFLGGLDGTDTQYF
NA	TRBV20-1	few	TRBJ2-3	TGCAGTGCTAGAGATCCCCTTGTACAGTGGCGAGTGCCAGATACGCAGTATTTT	CSARDPLVQWRVPDTQYF
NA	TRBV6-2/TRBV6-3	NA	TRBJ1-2	TGTGCCAGCAGTTACTCGGACTATGGCTACACCTTC	CASSYSDYGYTF
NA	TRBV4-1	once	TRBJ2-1	TGCGCCAGCAGCCCTCCCGGGGGCCCCCTGTACAATGAGCAGTTCTTC	CASSPPGGPLYNEQFF
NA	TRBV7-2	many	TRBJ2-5	TGTGCCAGCAGCTTAGAGCCAGAAGGGACCCAGTACTTC	CASSLEPEGTQYF
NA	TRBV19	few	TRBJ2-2	TGTGCCAGTAGTCCTGGTGGCTTCGGGGAGCTGTTTTTT	CASSPGGFGELFF
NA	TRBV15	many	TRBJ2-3	TGTGCCACCAGCAAGGCTACGGGGTACACAGATACGCAGTATTTT	CATSKATGYTDTQYF
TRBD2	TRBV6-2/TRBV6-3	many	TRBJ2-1	TGTGCCAGCAGTAGCGGGGGATACTGGAATGAGCAGTTCTTC	CASSSGGYWNEQFF
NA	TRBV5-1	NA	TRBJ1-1	TGCGCCAGCAGCTTGGTACAGGGCTTTGAAGCTTTCTTT	CASSLVQGFEAFF
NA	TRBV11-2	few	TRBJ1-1	TGTGCCAGCAGCTTAGGTTCACAGGGAGAAGCTTTCTTT	CASSLGSQGEAFF
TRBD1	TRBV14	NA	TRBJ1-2	TGTGCCAGCAGCCAAGACAGGGGGCTCCGGGGCTACACCTTC	CASSQDRGLRGYTF
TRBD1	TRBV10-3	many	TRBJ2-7	TGTGCCATCAGTAACGACAGGGGACCCTACGAGCAGTACTTC	CAISNDRGPYEQYF
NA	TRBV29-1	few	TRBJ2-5	TGCAGCGTTCGGGCAGGGGAATTCCAAGAGACCCAGTACTTC	CSVRAGEFQETQYF
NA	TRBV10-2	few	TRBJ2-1	TGCGCCAGCAGTGACGGCGGGACCTACAATGAGCAGTTCTTC	CASSDGGTYNEQFF
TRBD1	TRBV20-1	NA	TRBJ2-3	TGCAGTGCTCGGAGACAGGGGCGCAGCACAGATACGCAGTATTTT	CSARRQGRSTDTQYF
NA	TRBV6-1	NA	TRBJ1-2	TGTGCCAGTAGCAGGACAGCCCTCTTTGGCTACACCTTC	CASSRTALFGYTF
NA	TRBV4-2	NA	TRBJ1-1	TGTGCCAGCAGCCAAGATCTAAGGGGGGGTTTGCGGAGCACTGAAGCTTTCTTT	CASSQDLRGGLRSTEAFF
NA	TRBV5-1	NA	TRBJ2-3	TGCGCCAGCAGCGGATTCGCGGGCGGCACAGATACGCAGTATTTT	CASSGFAGGTDTQYF
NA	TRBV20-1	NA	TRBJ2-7	TGCAGTGCTAGAGATCTACGGGGGAGCTCCTACGAGCAGTACTTC	CSARDLRGSSYEQYF
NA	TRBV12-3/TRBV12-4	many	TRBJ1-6	TGTGCCAGCAGCCGGGGGTTACCCCTCCACTTT	CASSRGLPLHF
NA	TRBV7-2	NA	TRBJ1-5	TGTGCCAGCAGACAAGCCGGGGGTGATCAGCCCCAGCATTTT	CASRQAGGDQPQHF
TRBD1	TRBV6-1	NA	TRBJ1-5	TGTGCCAGCAGAATGGGACAGTATAGCAATCAGCCCCAGCATTTT	CASRMGQYSNQPQHF
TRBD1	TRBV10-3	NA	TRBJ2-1	TGTGCCACGGCCCCGACAGGGTACAATGAGCAGTTCTTC	CATAPTGYNEQFF
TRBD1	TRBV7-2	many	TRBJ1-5	TGTGCCAGCAGCTCCACGACAGGGGGCATCCAGCCCCAGCATTTT	CASSSTTGGIQPQHF
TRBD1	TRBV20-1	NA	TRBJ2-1	TGCAGTGCTAGAGTTGGGGGGACAGGGTATTATGAGCAGTTCTTC	CSARVGGTGYYEQFF
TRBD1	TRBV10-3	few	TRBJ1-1	TGTGCCATCAGTGAGTTGGACAGGGCCAGGAACACTGAAGCTTTCTTT	CAISELDRARNTEAFF
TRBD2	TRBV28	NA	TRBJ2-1	TGTGCCAGCAGTGAACTAGCGGGGGGGCCGAGTGAGCAGTTCTTC	CASSELAGGPSEQFF
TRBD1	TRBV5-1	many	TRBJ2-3	TGCGCCAGCAGCTATAGGGACAGGGTTCGGTCAGATACGCAGTATTTT	CASSYRDRVRSDTQYF
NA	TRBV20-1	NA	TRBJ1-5	TGCAGTGTTCTGGAGGATAGCAATCAGCCCCAGCATTTT	CSVLEDSNQPQHF
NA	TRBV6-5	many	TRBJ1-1	TGTGCCAGCAGTTACTCAACAGCGAACACTGAAGCTTTCTTT	CASSYSTANTEAFF
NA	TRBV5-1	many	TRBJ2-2	TGCGCCAGCAGCTTACATCGCGGTGGTACCGGGGAGCTGTTTTTT	CASSLHRGGTGELFF
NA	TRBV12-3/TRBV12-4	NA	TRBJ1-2	TGTGCCATCCAGGCGGCTCGAGATGGCTACACCTTC	CAIQAARDGYTF
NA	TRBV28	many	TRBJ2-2	TGTGCCAGCAATCGGGCCGGGGAGCTGTTTTTT	CASNRAGELFF